There are a few counts of the clone carrying this T cell receptor (beta chain). TCRalpha and TCRbeta libraries used 5'RACE with constant-segment primers and UMIs. MiXCR, run by TCRdb on the 5' RACE reads, gives a single entry per CDR3 protein. The sample has about 290,000 distinct CDR3 sequences; less than 20% are singletons. This entry comes from a study of T-cell memory formation after mild COVID-19. Across the whole study: TCR clusters were largely donor specific.

The V gene end was trimmed by 6 bases and the J gene end by 7 bases; junction bases not matched to a gene: 9. The CDR3 extends over 13 amino acids. Per germline, CDR1 DFQATT and CDR2 SNEGSKA (reference sequence). The chain has TRBV20-1 and TRBJ2-7; 10 bases are shared with TRBD1. This sequence originates from a man younger than 35 who had mild COVID-19 (a few samples of this study predate the infection). Cell type and time point are not known. The specimen was PBMCs or a T cell subset sorted from them (not recorded which). Here the CDR3 reads CSAHDRGLGEQYF. The CDR3 DNA reads as TGCAGTGCCCATGACAGGGGGCTGGGGGAGCAGTACTTC.